Presented here are 28 T cell receptor beta chains from one specimen sequenced in a study of cytomegalovirus exposure and HLA in healthy donors. Assay used: immunoSEQ multiplex PCR; TCRdb lists only in-frame clones, some missing. This sample has 70,000 or so clones, with roughly nine tenths found just once. Sequencing was performed on PBMCs. All receptors derive from a man younger than 30 in good health and CMV-seronegative.

The chain carries TRBV4-2 and TRBJ2-7, with D hard to call. The CDR3 loop spans 16 amino acids. V lost 0 bases and J lost 6, with 18 bases in between. CDR1 LGHNA and CDR2 YNFKEQ come from the germline V gene. CDR3 in DNA: TGTGCCAGCAGCCAAGATTCTCTGTCAGGTCGTGGCGAGCAGTACTTC. Amino acid sequence: CASSQDSLSGRGEQYF.

The genes are TRBV7-9 and TRBJ2-1; D remains unclear. V was cut by 1 base and J by 4 bases, with 5 bases left in between. Germline V gives CDR1 SEHNR, CDR2 FQNEAQ (reference sequence). CDR3 length: 13 residues. The CDR3 region is CASSLEPYNEQFF. CDR3 sequence (DNA): TGTGCCAGCAGCTTAGAGCCTTACAATGAGCAGTTCTTC.

V gene TRBV2 combines with J gene TRBJ2-7; perhaps TRBD1 as D (6 bases). V lost 5 bases to trimming and J lost 2 bases, with 13 bases between them. CDR1 and CDR2 from the germline V gene are SNHLY and FYNNEI. CDR3 length: 14 residues. The CDR3 reads CASSPPRGTYEQYF. CDR3 DNA: TGTGCCAGCAGTCCTCCCAGGGGTACCTACGAGCAGTACTTC.

This sequence joins TRBV5-1 and TRBJ2-7; 8 bases fit TRBD1. The germline CDR1 and CDR2 sequences are SGHRS and YFSETQ. The V and J ends lost 2 bases and 6 bases, in that order; junction bases with no gene match: 7. The CDR3 has 14 residues. The chain's CDR3 is CASSFTTGAPEQYF. CDR3 nucleotides: TGCGCCAGCAGCTTTACGACAGGGGCCCCCGAGCAGTACTTC.

The chain links TRBV9 to TRBJ2-5; 9 bases agree with TRBD1. This CDR3 spans 17 amino acids. The J segment lost 0 bases and the V segment lost 4 bases, leaving 10 bases of the junction unmatched. The germline gives CDR1 SGDLS, CDR2 YYNGEE. CDR3 DNA sequence: TGTGCCAGCAGCATCCAAGGTGGGACAGGGTACCAAGAGACCCAGTACTTC. It yields the protein CASSIQGGTGYQETQYF.

This chain uses TRBV9 with TRBJ2-1; TRBD2 is a possible D gene (5 bases). Germline V gene data show CDR1 as SGDLS and CDR2 as YYNGEE. V lost 0 bases to trimming and J lost 9 bases, with 10 bases between them. This CDR3 is built from 13 residues. The CDR3 nucleotides are TGTGCCAGCAGCGTAGGAGGGTTCGGTGAGCAGTTCTTC. This codes for CASSVGGFGEQFF.

The chain is built from TRBV7-9 and TRBJ2-3, with 7 bases matching TRBD2. Germline lookup yields CDR1 SEHNR and CDR2 FQNEAQ (reference sequence). The CDR3 covers 16 residues. The V gene end was trimmed by 5 bases and the J gene end by 0 bases; junction bases not matched to a gene: 8. For the CDR3, the DNA is TGTGCCAGCAGCCGGACCGGCGGGGGTAGCACAGATACGCAGTATTTT. As protein: CASSRTGGGSTDTQYF.

This clone was counted only a few times. The CDR3 DNA follows: TGTGCCAGTAGTATAGGGCCGTCTGGCTACACCTTC. It codes for CASSIGPSGYTF. V and J are TRBV19 and TRBJ1-2; D ambiguous. In germline, CDR1 is LNHDA, CDR2 SQIVND (reference sequence). This CDR3 is 12 amino acids long. V lost 1 base and J 7 bases, leaving 7 bases between the germline ends.

This rearrangement joins TRBV10-3 to TRBJ2-2, with D possibly matching TRBD1 (5 bases). The germline V gene encodes CDR1 ENHRY and CDR2 SYGVKD. Trimming stripped 0 bases from V and 6 bases from J, with 5 bases between. The CDR3 covers 13 residues. CDR3 DNA sequence: TGTGCCATCAGTGAGTCGGGGCCCGGGGAGCTGTTTTTT. Protein: CAISESGPGELFF.

This chain connects TRBV28 to TRBJ1-3, with D hard to call. With 7 bases removed from V and 2 bases from J, the gap between germline ends came to 18 bases. Germline values: CDR1 MDHEN, CDR2 SYDVKM. CDR3 length: 16 amino acids. The CDR3 spells CASTRSGGKAGNTIYF. The CDR3 bases are TGTGCCAGCACCAGGTCGGGAGGAAAGGCTGGAAACACCATATATTTT. The whole variable domain, remainder taken from reference TRBV28 and TRBJ1-3, is DVKVTQSSRYLVKRTGEKVFLECVQDMDHENMFWYRQDPGLGLRLIYFSYDVKMKEKGDIPEGYSVSREKKERFSLILESASTNQTSMYLCASTRSGGKAGNTIYFGEGSWLTVV.

This clone was recorded only once. The chain joins TRBV4-2 to TRBJ2-6; no definite D call. CDR3 length equals 16 residues. Trimming shortened V by 3 bases and J by 4 bases, and 13 bases separated the two germline ends. CDR1 is LGHNA, CDR2 YNFKEQ, per germline. The DNA for the CDR3 is TGTGCCAGCAGCCACCCCTTGTGGCCAGGGGCCAACGTCCTGACTTTC. Protein sequence: CASSHPLWPGANVLTF.

The rearrangement uses TRBV19 and TRBJ2-1; 10 bases align to TRBD2. Germline loops: CDR1 LNHDA, CDR2 SQIVND (reference sequence). CDR3 length: 19 amino acids. V shed 1 base and J 6 bases; nucleotides not matched to a gene: 15. The CDR3 spells CASSIVAWSGRALGNEQFF. The CDR3 bases are TGTGCCAGTAGTATAGTTGCGTGGAGCGGGAGGGCCCTCGGCAATGAGCAGTTCTTC.

The CDR3 sequence: CASSLSSGGFNEQFF. CDR3 DNA: TGTGCCAGCAGCTTATCGTCGGGAGGGTTCAATGAGCAGTTCTTC. The chain links TRBV11-2 to TRBJ2-1; 8 positions agree with TRBD2. This CDR3 comprises 15 residues. V was clipped by 2 bases and J by 6 bases; unmatched bases: 6. Germline CDR1 SGHAT, CDR2 FQNNGV.

The CDR3 DNA reads as TGTGCCAGCAGCTTGTGGCGGGAAGGGAACATTCAGTACTTC. This encodes CASSLWREGNIQYF. The chain links TRBV5-4 to TRBJ2-4; possibly TRBD2 for D (6 bases). Germline V CDR1 and CDR2: SGHNT, YYREEE (reference sequence). Trimming left V 1 base short and J 7 bases short, with 12 bases between. This CDR3 region has 14 residues.

This chain joins TRBV2 and TRBJ1-5; weak D call: TRBD1 (5 bases). This CDR3 comprises 13 residues. Germline V gene lookup returns CDR1 SNHLY and CDR2 FYNNEI. V was clipped by 6 bases and J by 1 base, with 7 bases between them. The CDR3 coding sequence is TGTGCCAGCAGGGGGCAGAGCAATCAGCCCCAGCATTTT. This translates into CASRGQSNQPQHF. The whole variable domain, filled in from reference TRBV2 and TRBJ1-5, reads EPEVTQTPSHQVTQMGQEVILRCVPISNHLYFYWYRQILGQKVEFLVSFYNNEISEKSEIFDDQFSVERPDGSNFTLKIRSTKLEDSAMYFCASRGQSNQPQHFGDGTRLSIL.

This chain joins TRBV27 and TRBJ2-2; the D gene is possibly TRBD1 (6 bases). From germline, CDR1 is MNHEY and CDR2 SMNVEV (reference sequence). The germline V and J ends were trimmed by 5 bases and 6 bases, with 10 bases remaining between them. CDR3 length equals 13 residues. The CDR3 region has the DNA TGTGCCAGCAGTAAAACAGGGTCCGGGGAGCTGTTTTTT. This gives the protein CASSKTGSGELFF.

This chain uses TRBV6-1 with TRBJ1-2, with 7 bases matching TRBD1. J was trimmed by 6 bases and V by 10 bases; bases with no gene match: 11. The germline gives CDR1 MNHNS, CDR2 SASEGT. The CDR3 runs 13 residues. CDR3 protein: CATQGGDRHGYTF. In DNA, the CDR3 is TGTGCCACCCAGGGGGGCGACCGCCATGGCTACACCTTC.

For this clone: The same CDR3 arises from other DNA sequences in this sample as well. The chain employs TRBV5-1 and TRBJ2-1; D unresolved. V lost 2 bases and J lost 0, with 6 bases in between. Germline lookup yields CDR1 SGHRS and CDR2 YFSETQ. This CDR3 comprises 14 residues. The CDR3, as DNA: TGCGCCAGCAGCTTTCCAGGCTCCTACAATGAGCAGTTCTTC. Its translation is CASSFPGSYNEQFF.

The genes are TRBV7-9 and TRBJ2-7, with 10 bases fitting TRBD2. V lost 1 base, J lost 0 bases, and 3 bases stayed unmatched. The CDR3 runs 16 residues. CDR1 and CDR2 from the germline V gene are SEHNR and FQNEAQ (reference sequence). CDR3 residues: CASSLVLAGPSYEQYF. CDR3 nucleotides: TGTGCCAGCAGCTTAGTACTAGCGGGACCCTCCTACGAGCAGTACTTC.

This chain connects TRBV15 to TRBJ1-5; D not resolved. The V end was cut by 3 bases, the J end by 2 bases, with 23 bases between. This CDR3 has 19 residues. Germline lookup yields CDR1 LNHNV and CDR2 YYDKDF (reference sequence). The CDR3 nucleotides read TGTGCCACCAGCAGTGGCTGGGGAAGAGGGTCCATGGGCAATCAGCCCCAGCATTTT. Translated: CATSSGWGRGSMGNQPQHF.

The V and J genes are TRBV6-6 and TRBJ1-1; maybe TRBD1 (5 bases). The CDR3 totals 12 residues. Germline V gene data show CDR1 as MNHNY and CDR2 as SVGAGI (reference sequence). V dropped 5 bases and J dropped 1 base, with 5 bases sitting between them. Here the CDR3 reads CASSTGNTEAFF. DNA of the CDR3: TGTGCCAGCAGTACAGGGAACACTGAAGCTTTCTTT.

The chain carries TRBV5-8 and TRBJ2-1, with 7 bases lining up with TRBD1. The V gene's germline CDR1 is SGHTS and CDR2 YDEGEE. V lost 0 bases to trimming and J lost 6 bases; unmatched junction nucleotides: 6. This CDR3 comprises 15 residues. CDR3 amino acids: CASSLVVTGRNEQFF. The DNA for the CDR3 is TGTGCCAGCAGCTTGGTAGTGACAGGGCGCAATGAGCAGTTCTTC.

The chain combines TRBV7-9 with TRBJ2-7; 7 positions match TRBD1. V was pared by 8 bases and J by 2 bases, with 3 bases of the junction left unmatched. Looked up from germline, CDR1 is SEHNR and CDR2 is FQNEAQ (reference sequence). This CDR3 comprises 12 residues. CDR3 nucleotides: TGTGCCAGCGACAGGGACACCTACGAGCAGTACTTC. Its protein product is CASDRDTYEQYF.

The chain has TRBV6-5 and TRBJ2-7, with D possibly matching TRBD2 (6 bases). From germline, CDR1 is MNHEY and CDR2 SVGAGI. The CDR3 consists of 15 residues. V lost 1 base and J 2 bases, leaving 12 bases between the germline ends. This CDR3 reads CASSYWRDKPYEQYF. DNA of the CDR3: TGTGCCAGCAGTTACTGGCGGGATAAACCCTACGAGCAGTACTTC.

The gene calls are TRBV5-4 and TRBJ2-2; TRBD1 matches 7 bases. This CDR3 spans 14 amino acids. With 3 bases clipped from V and 1 base from J, the junction kept 0 bases outside the gene matches. Germline CDR1 reads SGHNT; CDR2 reads YYREEE (reference sequence). The chain's CDR3 is CASSWDRNTGELFF. DNA of the CDR3: TGTGCCAGCAGCTGGGACAGGAACACCGGGGAGCTGTTTTTT.

V gene TRBV19 combines with J gene TRBJ2-5, with TRBD1 as a possible D gene (5 bases). V lost 1 base to trimming and J lost 2 bases, with 17 bases between them. This CDR3 contains 17 residues. Germline V gene sequence: CDR1 LNHDA, CDR2 SQIVND (reference sequence). This CDR3 reads CASSIVSRQIRQETQYF. In nucleotides, the CDR3 is TGTGCCAGTAGTATAGTTTCCCGACAGATTCGTCAAGAGACCCAGTACTTC.

This chain joins TRBV6-5 and TRBJ2-7; 8 bases agree with TRBD1. The V gene end was trimmed by 0 bases and the J gene end by 2 bases; junction bases not matched to a gene: 3. CDR3 length: 15 amino acids. Germline lookup yields CDR1 MNHEY and CDR2 SVGAGI. The CDR3, as DNA: TGTGCCAGCAGTTACTCCGACAGGGGTCCCTACGAGCAGTACTTC. It is translated as CASSYSDRGPYEQYF.

The genes are TRBV7-2 and TRBJ2-7; weak D call: TRBD1 (6 bases). Trimming removed 1 base at V and 5 bases at J, with 12 bases between. The CDR3 has 14 amino acids. Germline-derived CDR1 and CDR2 are SGHTA and FQGNSA. The CDR3 coding sequence is TGTGCCAGCAGCTTAGTGGCAGGGGCCCACGAGCAGTACTTC. Its protein product is CASSLVAGAHEQYF.